This T cell receptor beta chain emerged from a study of blood T cell repertoires in COVID-19. Germline loops: CDR1 SGDLS, CDR2 YYNGEE. V lost 0 bases to trimming and J lost 2 bases, with 11 bases between them. This CDR3 is built from 15 residues. The repertoire was sequenced with immunoSEQ multiplex PCR; TCRdb's copy has only in-frame clones and lacks some. This table has about 160,000 clones, 87% appearing once. The clonotype originates from an older woman with COVID-19, enrolled during active disease. The V gene is TRBV9, the J gene TRBJ2-5; unclear D gene. The sequencing sample was made of peripheral blood. The CDR3 is CASSVVPTGQETQYF. The CDR3 bases are TGTGCCAGCAGCGTAGTACCGACCGGGCAAGAGACCCAGTACTTC.